The T cell receptor beta chain described here comes from a study of shared clonotypes between healthy human individuals. Naive CD8 populations comprised CD45RO-negative cells positively selected for CCR7, excluding terminally differentiated effector memory CD45RA+ cells. The study drew all its donors from Caucasian adults living in Nashville, Tennessee. This table comes from immunoSEQ multiplex PCR, and its TCRdb copy is limited to in-frame clones, with some not included. The data contain roughly 2.1 million clones, about 92% of them singletons. The CDR3 is made up of 13 amino acids. V was cut by 5 bases and J by 6 bases, with 13 bases left in between. Germline assignment: CDR1 MNHEY and CDR2 SMNVEV (reference sequence).

The sequenced sample was naive CD8+ T cells from PBMCs. The V gene is TRBV27, the J gene TRBJ1-1; no firm D call. This receptor was obtained from a man aged 18 to 35 in good health. Some clones in this sample may be carry-over from other donors' samples. CDR3 sequence: CASSPNSGAEAFF. DNA of the CDR3: TGTGCCAGCAGTCCAAACAGCGGGGCTGAAGCTTTCTTT.